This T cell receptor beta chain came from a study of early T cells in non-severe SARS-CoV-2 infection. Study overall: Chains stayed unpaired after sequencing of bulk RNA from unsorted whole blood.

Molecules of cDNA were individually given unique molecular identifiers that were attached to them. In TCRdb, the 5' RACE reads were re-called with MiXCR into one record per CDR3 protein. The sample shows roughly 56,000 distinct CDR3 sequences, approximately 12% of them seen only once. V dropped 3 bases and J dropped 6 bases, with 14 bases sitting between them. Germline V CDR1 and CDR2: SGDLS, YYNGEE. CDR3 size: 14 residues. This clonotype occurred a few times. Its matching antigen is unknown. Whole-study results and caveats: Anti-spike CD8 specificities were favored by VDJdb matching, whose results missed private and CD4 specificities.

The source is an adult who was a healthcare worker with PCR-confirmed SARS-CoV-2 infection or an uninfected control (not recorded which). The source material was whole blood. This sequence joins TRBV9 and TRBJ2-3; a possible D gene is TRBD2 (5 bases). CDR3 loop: CASSAGGGGDTQYF. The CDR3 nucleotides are TGTGCCAGCAGCGCCGGAGGAGGCGGTGATACGCAGTATTTT.